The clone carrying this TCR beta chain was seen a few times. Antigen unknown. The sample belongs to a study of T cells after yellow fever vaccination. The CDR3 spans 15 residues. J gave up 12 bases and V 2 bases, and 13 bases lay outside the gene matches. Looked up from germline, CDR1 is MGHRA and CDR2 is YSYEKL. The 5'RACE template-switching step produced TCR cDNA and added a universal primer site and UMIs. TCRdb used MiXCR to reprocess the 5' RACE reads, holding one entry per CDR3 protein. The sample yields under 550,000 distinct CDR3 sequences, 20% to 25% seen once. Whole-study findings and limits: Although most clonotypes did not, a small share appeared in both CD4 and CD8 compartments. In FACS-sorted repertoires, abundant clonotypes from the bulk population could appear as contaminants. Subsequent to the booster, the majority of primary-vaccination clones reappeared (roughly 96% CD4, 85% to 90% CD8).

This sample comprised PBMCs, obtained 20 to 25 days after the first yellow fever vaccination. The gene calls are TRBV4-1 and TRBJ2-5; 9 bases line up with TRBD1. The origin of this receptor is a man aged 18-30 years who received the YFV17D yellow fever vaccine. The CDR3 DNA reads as TGCGCCAGCAGCCAAACCCCGGGACAGGGTCAGCGGGAGTACTTC. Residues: CASSQTPGQGQREYF.